These T cell receptor beta chains were read from a single sample in a study of siplizumab effects on memory and regulatory T cells. The method was immunoSEQ multiplex PCR; TCRdb's version includes in-frame clones alone and lacks a portion of them. The data contain roughly 120,000 clones, 90% to 95% of them singletons. Sequences were obtained from non-Treg CD4+ T cells sorted from blood. These receptors were taken from a human donor in good health. CDR3s include the opening cysteine and the closing phenylalanine or tryptophan. The D gene is left open where the match is weak. Size is omitted from some rows. Given values are once, few, many or a class for expanded clones.

J gene	D gene	V gene	clone size	CDR3 protein	CDR3 DNA
TRBJ2-2	.	TRBV4-1	.	CASSPFTGELFF	TGCGCCAGCAGCCCATTCACCGGGGAGCTGTTTTTT
TRBJ1-2	.	TRBV7-9	.	CASGLKGSQNYGYTF	TGTGCCAGCGGCCTGAAAGGGAGTCAAAACTATGGCTACACCTTC
TRBJ2-5	TRBD2	TRBV5-4	.	CASSFSGRLETQYF	TGTGCCAGCAGCTTTAGCGGGAGGTTGGAGACCCAGTACTTC
TRBJ1-2	TRBD1	TRBV6-4	.	CASSASGTVLNYGYTF	TGTGCCAGCAGTGCGTCCGGGACAGTCCTTAACTATGGCTACACCTTC
TRBJ2-2	TRBD1	TRBV5-6	.	CASSFGTGTAGELFF	TGTGCCAGCAGCTTTGGGACAGGGACCGCCGGGGAGCTGTTTTTT
TRBJ2-5	TRBD2	TRBV9	.	CASSVGALAAQETQYF	TGTGCCAGCAGCGTTGGGGCCCTAGCGGCCCAAGAGACCCAGTACTTC
TRBJ1-1	.	TRBV6-5	.	CASTRGAEAFF	TGTGCCAGCACTAGAGGCGCTGAAGCTTTCTTT
TRBJ2-2	.	TRBV19	once	CASSIDLEGVTSTGELFF	TGTGCCAGTAGTATAGATCTTGAAGGAGTCACTAGCACCGGGGAGCTGTTTTTT
TRBJ2-5	.	TRBV6-1	.	CASSGGTTQETQYF	TGTGCCAGCAGTGGGGGGACAACTCAAGAGACCCAGTACTTC
TRBJ2-3	TRBD2	TRBV29-1	.	CSVRGLALGTQYF	TGCAGCGTTAGGGGACTAGCTCTTGGTACGCAGTATTTT
TRBJ1-4	TRBD1	TRBV11-2	.	CASSFGTGLEKLFF	TGTGCCAGCAGCTTTGGGACAGGGCTTGAAAAACTGTTTTTT
TRBJ1-1	.	TRBV6-1	.	CASLELAGSVTEAFF	TGTGCCAGCCTCGAGCTAGCAGGGTCGGTCACTGAAGCTTTCTTT
TRBJ2-7	TRBD2	TRBV27	.	CASRQRTSGSSEQYF	TGTGCCAGCAGGCAGCGGACTAGCGGGAGCTCCGAGCAGTACTTC
TRBJ2-5	.	TRBV18	once	CASSPMGGAQETQYF	TGTGCCAGCTCACCAATGGGCGGGGCGCAAGAGACCCAGTACTTC
TRBJ1-4	.	TRBV7-9	.	CASSFGQGEKLFF	TGTGCCAGCAGCTTTGGCCAGGGGGAAAAACTGTTTTTT
TRBJ1-2	.	TRBV6-1	.	CASCQGLDYGYTF	TGTGCCAGCTGCCAGGGGCTCGACTATGGCTACACCTTC
TRBJ1-2	TRBD1	TRBV5-6	.	CASSSPGTGGGGYTF	TGTGCCAGCAGCTCCCCTGGGACAGGGGGAGGGGGCTACACCTTC
TRBJ1-5	.	TRBV7-9	.	CASSLENQPQHF	TGTGCCAGCAGCTTAGAGAATCAGCCCCAGCATTTT
TRBJ2-5	TRBD1	TRBV5-1	.	CASSLGTGGVLMNQETQYF	TGCGCCAGCAGCTTGGGGACAGGGGGCGTTTTGATGAACCAAGAGACCCAGTACTTC
TRBJ1-5	.	TRBV7-8	.	CASSLVGGSGNQPQHF	TGTGCCAGCAGCTTAGTTGGGGGGAGCGGCAATCAGCCCCAGCATTTT
TRBJ2-7	TRBD1	TRBV7-9	.	CASSLVDRSIYEQYF	TGTGCCAGCAGCTTAGTGGACAGGTCAATCTACGAGCAGTACTTC
TRBJ2-6	.	TRBV18	.	CASSPVRTSGANVLTF	TGTGCCAGCTCACCAGTTCGGACCTCTGGGGCCAACGTCCTGACTTTC
TRBJ2-3	.	TRBV2	.	CASRLNTQYF	TGTGCCAGCAGGCTGAATACGCAGTATTTT
TRBJ2-7	.	TRBV14	.	CASSQRSLGTAAGEQYF	TGTGCCAGCAGCCAACGATCATTGGGGACTGCCGCGGGAGAGCAGTACTTC
TRBJ2-2	TRBD2	TRBV11-3	few	CASSHSGGNTGELFF	TGTGCCAGCAGCCATAGCGGGGGGAACACCGGGGAGCTGTTTTTT
TRBJ1-1	TRBD1	TRBV18	.	CASSHGQGVRTEAFF	TGTGCCAGCTCCCACGGACAGGGGGTACGCACTGAAGCTTTCTTT
TRBJ2-7	TRBD2	TRBV7-9	.	CASSLGLAGGSPYEQYF	TGTGCCAGCAGCTTAGGGCTAGCGGGGGGCTCGCCCTACGAGCAGTACTTC
TRBJ2-1	.	TRBV18	.	CASSQLQGVEGNEQFF	TGTGCCAGCTCGCAGCTACAGGGCGTAGAAGGGAATGAGCAGTTCTTC
TRBJ2-3	.	TRBV19	.	CASRHIGGSLDTQYF	TGTGCCAGTAGACATATAGGGGGGTCGTTAGATACGCAGTATTTT
TRBJ2-7	.	TRBV7-9	.	CASSLVSGRSYEQYF	TGTGCCAGCAGCTTGGTCTCGGGGCGCTCCTACGAGCAGTACTTC
TRBJ1-1	.	TRBV5-6	.	CASSLEHMNTEAFF	TGTGCCAGCAGCTTGGAACACATGAACACTGAAGCTTTCTTT
TRBJ2-3	.	TRBV19	once	CASSGGHTDTQYF	TGTGCCAGTAGTGGCGGGCACACAGATACGCAGTATTTT
TRBJ2-1	TRBD2	TRBV4-2	.	CASSQRLAGASYNEQFF	TGTGCCAGCAGCCAGCGTTTAGCGGGAGCATCCTACAATGAGCAGTTCTTC
TRBJ1-1	.	TRBV9	.	CASSVDLNTEAFF	TGTGCCAGCAGCGTAGATCTGAACACTGAAGCTTTCTTT
TRBJ2-5	.	TRBV27	.	CASSLFVGGTLGETQYF	TGTGCCAGCAGTTTATTCGTGGGGGGTACCCTGGGAGAGACCCAGTACTTC
TRBJ2-1	.	TRBV18	.	CASSLVDEQFF	TGTGCCAGCTCATTGGTAGATGAGCAGTTCTTC
TRBJ1-1	TRBD1	TRBV5-6	.	CASSPLGQVKDVPEAFF	TGTGCCAGCAGCCCGTTGGGACAGGTTAAGGATGTCCCTGAAGCTTTCTTT
TRBJ2-1	TRBD2	TRBV11-3	.	CASSLHSGVGDEQFF	TGTGCCAGCAGCTTACATAGCGGGGTAGGTGATGAGCAGTTCTTC
TRBJ2-3	.	TRBV11-2	.	CASSFTGEDTQYF	TGTGCCAGCAGCTTTACCGGGGAAGATACGCAGTATTTT
TRBJ2-3	TRBD2	TRBV7-6	.	CASSLSPRSGGIDTQYF	TGTGCCAGCAGCTTATCTCCGCGCAGCGGGGGGATAGATACGCAGTATTTT
TRBJ2-1	TRBD2	TRBV5-6	.	CASSWVGGPHNEQFF	TGTGCCAGCAGCTGGGTGGGAGGGCCTCACAATGAGCAGTTCTTC
TRBJ2-4	.	TRBV7-8	.	CASSLEGAKNIQYF	TGTGCCAGCAGCTTAGAGGGGGCCAAAAACATTCAGTACTTC
TRBJ2-3	.	TRBV5-1	.	CARKGGTEKKYF	TGCGCCAGAAAAGGGGGGACCGAGAAAAAGTATTTT
TRBJ1-5	TRBD1	TRBV7-2	.	CASSRYRGIGNQPQHF	TGTGCCAGCAGCAGATACAGGGGAATTGGCAATCAGCCCCAGCATTTT
TRBJ1-2	TRBD1	TRBV11-2	few	CASSSRDSRGYTF	TGTGCCAGCAGCTCCCGGGACAGTCGTGGCTACACCTTC
TRBJ2-1	TRBD2	TRBV6-4	once	CASSDSAAGVNEQFF	TGTGCCAGCAGTGACTCGGCAGCGGGAGTCAATGAGCAGTTCTTC
TRBJ2-5	.	TRBV6-5	.	CASSYLGTGSGETQYF	TGTGCCAGCAGTTACTTGGGAACAGGGTCGGGAGAGACCCAGTACTTC
TRBJ1-1	.	TRBV7-9	.	CASSIRESTEAFF	TGTGCCAGCAGTATACGCGAGAGTACTGAAGCTTTCTTT
TRBJ1-1	.	TRBV11-2	.	CASSLDNPGAPEAFF	TGTGCCAGCAGCTTAGATAATCCAGGGGCCCCTGAAGCTTTCTTT
TRBJ2-1	.	TRBV14	once	CASSQVTGYNEQFF	TGTGCCAGCAGCCAAGTAACAGGGTACAATGAGCAGTTCTTC
TRBJ1-3	.	TRBV6-6	.	CASSPEATSGNTIYF	TGTGCCAGCAGCCCGGAGGCCACCTCTGGAAACACCATATATTTT
TRBJ2-1	TRBD2	TRBV6-6	few	CASRLSASGRDEQFF	TGTGCCAGCAGACTCTCCGCTAGCGGGAGGGATGAGCAGTTCTTC
TRBJ1-4	.	TRBV5-1	.	CASSSEANEKLFF	TGCGCCAGCAGCTCGGAGGCTAATGAAAAACTGTTTTTT
TRBJ2-7	TRBD1	TRBV6-5	.	CASSYRDRGTYEQYF	TGTGCCAGCAGTTACAGGGACAGGGGCACCTACGAGCAGTACTTC
TRBJ2-3	.	TRBV19	.	CASTESVTDTQYF	TGTGCCAGTACTGAGTCCGTCACAGATACGCAGTATTTT